This TCR beta chain emerged from a study of cytomegalovirus exposure and HLA in healthy donors. Notes on the study in general: The study dropped some indistinguishable V segments, TRBV6-2 and TRBV6-3 among them. For cytomegalovirus status, the classifier reportedly gave diagnoses with high specificity and sensitivity.

Note on this clone: Its antigen remains unknown.

Primers for the PCR totalled 60 Vbeta and 13 Jbeta. The data were produced by immunoSEQ multiplex PCR, yet TCRdb's version contains in-frame clones alone and is incomplete. The sample holds about 82,000 clones, more than 60% seen once. The junction had 10 bases not matched to a gene; V was cut back by 1 base and J by 6 bases. CDR3 size: 17 residues. CDR1 is MGHRA, CDR2 YSYEKL, per germline. The clonotype comes from a human donor in good health. The chain couples TRBV4-1 to TRBJ2-2; 8 bases line up with TRBD1. Sample: PBMCs. This CDR3 is CASSQVATGAYAGELFF. The CDR3 nucleotides read TGCGCCAGCAGCCAAGTGGCGACAGGGGCCTATGCCGGGGAGCTGTTTTTT.